This T cell receptor (beta chain) is from a study of blood T cell repertoires in COVID-19. CDR1 and CDR2 from the germline V gene are KGHSH and LQKENI. The CDR3 is 14 amino acids. V was pared by 4 bases and J by 5 bases, with 4 bases of the junction left unmatched. Sequenced by immunoSEQ multiplex PCR; TCRdb stores in-frame clones only, minus some. The table has almost 80,000 clones, around 83% seen once. This sequence joins TRBV18 and TRBJ1-5; the match to TRBD1 covers 8 bases. The sequencing input was peripheral blood. The sequence came from a woman aged 65 to 85 with acute or convalescent COVID-19. The CDR3 DNA follows: TGTGCCAGCTCACGACAACAGGGGGATCAGCCCCAGCATTTT. This sequence encodes CASSRQQGDQPQHF.